This T cell receptor (beta chain) is drawn from a study of cytomegalovirus exposure and HLA in healthy donors. Whole-study findings and limits: The tendency of first-cohort TCR clusters to co-occur in the roughly 110 validation repertoires was identified by a subsequent analysis.

Clones were read by immunoSEQ multiplex PCR, and TCRdb kept only the in-frame ones, dropping some. The repertoire holds more than 250,000 clones, with roughly 90% as singletons. Worth noting for this clone: Its antigen is unidentified.

CDR3 length equals 15 residues. The germline gives CDR1 SEHNR, CDR2 FQNEAQ (reference sequence). Trimming shortened V by 0 bases and J by 5 bases, and 13 bases separated the two germline ends. Source material: PBMCs. The chain recombines TRBV7-9 with TRBJ2-5; no firm D call. The TCR comes from a woman aged 30 to 39 in good health and CMV-seropositive. The CDR3 region has the DNA TGTGCCAGCAGCTTAGCGGCCAGTACCGGGGAGACCCAGTACTTC. This codes for CASSLAASTGETQYF.